The source of this T cell receptor (beta chain) is a study of blood T cell repertoires in COVID-19. Study summary: From T cells, B-cell-depleted T cells, or PBMCs came the material, which was cDNA or gDNA.

V gave up 5 bases and J gave up 2 bases; unmatched junction bases: 5. The germline gives CDR1 MNHEY, CDR2 SMNVEV (reference sequence). The CDR3 has 15 amino acids. Those who participated ranged in age from roughly 18 to 90 years and resided in about two dozen US areas. Cohort assignment relied on participant-reported clinical history. The method was immunoSEQ multiplex PCR; TCRdb's version includes in-frame clones alone and lacks a portion of them. The sample holds about 210,000 clones, approximately 88% seen once. The chain has TRBV27 and TRBJ1-5; TRBD1 agrees at 8 bases. The sample taken for sequencing was PBMCs or T cells enriched from blood (not recorded which). This receptor was obtained from a man aged 18 to 29 with acute COVID-19. The chain's CDR3 is CASSSQGAGNQPQHF. The CDR3 DNA follows: TGTGCCAGCAGTAGCCAGGGGGCTGGCAATCAGCCCCAGCATTTT.